These 17 T cell receptor beta chains share one sample of origin, sequenced in a study of T cells after yellow fever vaccination. One entry per CDR3 protein, called by TCRdb with MiXCR from the 5' RACE reads. The table includes under 700,000 distinct CDR3 sequences, roughly a sixth detected once. This material consisted of PBMCs, taken more than 4 days after the first yellow fever vaccination. The source is a young man who received the YFV17D yellow fever vaccine.

This clonotype has just a few counts. The chain's CDR3 is CASNVRMSDTQYF. The CDR3 DNA follows: TGTGCCAGCAATGTACGCATGTCAGATACGCAGTATTTT. The chain uses TRBV28 and TRBJ2-3; no firm D call. The CDR3 spans 13 residues. V was pared by 7 bases and J by 4 bases, with 12 bases between. Germline assignment: CDR1 MDHEN and CDR2 SYDVKM. The full variable domain, with the rest looked up from reference TRBV28 and TRBJ2-3, is DVKVTQSSRYLVKRTGEKVFLECVQDMDHENMFWYRQDPGLGLRLIYFSYDVKMKEKGDIPEGYSVSREKKERFSLILESASTNQTSMYLCASNVRMSDTQYFGPGTRLTVL.

CDR3 sequence reads: CASRRAASNTEAFF. The CDR3 DNA follows: TGTGCCAGTAGACGGGCAGCTTCGAACACTGAAGCTTTCTTT. The chain has TRBV19 and TRBJ1-1; D unresolved. The CDR3 spans 14 residues. The germline V gene encodes CDR1 LNHDA and CDR2 SQIVND (reference sequence). Trimming stripped 6 bases from V and 1 base from J, with 12 bases between.

The DNA of the CDR3 is TGTGCCAGCTCCACAGGGTCTGGAGGAGGCTACACCTTC. Translating it yields CASSTGSGGGYTF. V and J are TRBV5-4 and TRBJ1-2, with a possible D match to TRBD1 (6 bases). There are 13 residues in the CDR3. Germline CDR1 SGHNT, CDR2 YYREEE (reference sequence). Trimming stripped 7 bases from V and 8 bases from J, with 18 bases between.

This clonotype was detected many times. This chain connects TRBV27 to TRBJ1-5, with D unresolved. CDR3 size: 12 residues. CDR1 is MNHEY, CDR2 SMNVEV, per germline (reference sequence). Between the trimmed V and J ends, which lost 1 base and 7 bases, there was a span of 5 bases. CDR3 amino acids: CASSLWGQPQHF. In nucleotides, the CDR3 is TGTGCCAGCAGTTTATGGGGACAGCCCCAGCATTTT.

This clonotype has at least ten counts. The gene calls are TRBV4-1 and TRBJ1-1; unclear D gene. V lost 2 bases and J lost 1, with 5 bases in between. The CDR3 runs 13 residues. Germline V gene lookup returns CDR1 MGHRA and CDR2 YSYEKL. CDR3 residues: CASSQTENTEAFF. CDR3 nucleotide sequence: TGCGCCAGCAGCCAAACAGAGAACACTGAAGCTTTCTTT.

This CDR3 is CASSPRLAGDYEQYF. As DNA, the CDR3 is TGTGCCAGCAGCCCAAGACTAGCGGGGGACTACGAGCAGTACTTC. The V call is TRBV4-2, the J call TRBJ2-7; 12 bases align to TRBD2. CDR1 and CDR2 (germline): LGHNA, YNFKEQ. The CDR3 spans 15 residues. V shed 4 bases and J 3 bases; nucleotides not matched to a gene: 4.

This clonotype was found a few times. The chain recombines TRBV4-1 with TRBJ2-3; the D gene could be TRBD1 or TRBD2 (5 bases each). The CDR3 loop spans 17 amino acids. The V gene lost 0 bases and the J gene lost 2 bases, with 15 bases spanning the gap. Germline V gene lookup returns CDR1 MGHRA and CDR2 YSYEKL. The CDR3 here is CASSQDTEGPITDTQYF. CDR3 nucleotides: TGCGCCAGCAGCCAAGATACCGAGGGGCCTATCACAGATACGCAGTATTTT.

The chain joins TRBV12-3 or TRBV12-4 to TRBJ2-7; 11 bases line up with TRBD2. CDR3 length equals 15 residues. The ends lost 6 bases at V and 4 bases at J; junction bases unmatched: 8. As DNA, the CDR3 is TGTGCCAGCAGGGCTGGGACTAGCGGATGGTACGAGCAGTACTTC. Translated, it gives CASRAGTSGWYEQYF.

The chain joins TRBV5-1 to TRBJ2-1; the D gene is possibly TRBD2 (6 bases). The CDR3 totals 13 residues. V gave up 7 bases and J gave up 9 bases, with 17 bases separating them. CDR1 is SGHRS, CDR2 YFSETQ, per germline. CDR3 sequence: CASGPGLTTEQFF. The CDR3 coding sequence is TGCGCCAGCGGACCGGGACTCACGACTGAGCAGTTCTTC.

This clonotype occurred a few times. V gene TRBV5-1 combines with J gene TRBJ1-1; D may be TRBD1 (6 bases). The CDR3 has 15 residues. V was cut by 2 bases and J by 3 bases, with 14 bases left in between. Germline CDR1 and CDR2: SGHRS and YFSETQ. The CDR3 loop is CASSLQGIGDTEAFF. The CDR3 DNA follows: TGCGCCAGCAGCTTACAGGGAATTGGTGACACTGAAGCTTTCTTT.

The V and J genes are TRBV5-6 and TRBJ2-7, with D perhaps given as TRBD1 or TRBD2 (5 bases each). The CDR3 consists of 13 residues. Germline lookup yields CDR1 SGHDT and CDR2 YYEEEE. With 4 bases removed from V and 3 bases from J, the gap between germline ends came to 11 bases. CDR3 sequence: CASSLRDGYEQYV. CDR3 nucleotides: TGTGCCAGCAGCCTCAGGGACGGCTACGAGCAGTACGTC.

This clonotype was seen once. One end of the junction is discordant with germline, which a read error may explain. This chain joins TRBV29-1 and TRBJ2-7; TRBD1 is a possible D gene (6 bases). The germline CDR1 and CDR2 sequences are SQVTM and ANQGSEA. This CDR3 spans 13 amino acids. The CDR3 nucleotides are TGCAGCGTTGAAGCACAGACAGGCTACGAGCGGTACTTC. Its translation: CSVEAQTGYERYF.

This clonotype was detected many times. V is TRBV29-1 and J is TRBJ2-1; no clear D. The V gene lost 4 bases and the J gene lost 7 bases, with 17 bases spanning the gap. Germline CDR1 SQVTM, CDR2 ANQGSEA. This CDR3 has 14 residues. The CDR3 sequence is CSVGVGIHRNEQFF. The CDR3, as DNA: TGCAGCGTTGGTGTAGGTATCCACCGGAATGAGCAGTTCTTC.

The chain is built from TRBV5-1 and TRBJ2-7; 9 nucleotides line up with TRBD1. The CDR3 covers 14 residues. Germline lookup yields CDR1 SGHRS and CDR2 YFSETQ. The V gene end was trimmed by 7 bases and the J gene end by 7 bases; junction bases not matched to a gene: 12. CDR3 sequence (DNA): TGCGCCAGCGCTTACGACAGGGGGTTCGGGGAGCAGTACTTC. It is translated as CASAYDRGFGEQYF.

This sequence joins TRBV9 and TRBJ1-4, with TRBD1 as a possible D gene (5 bases). The CDR3 consists of 14 residues. V dropped 0 bases and J dropped 7 bases, with 10 bases sitting between them. Germline CDR1 SGDLS, CDR2 YYNGEE. The CDR3 sequence is CASSVGDGSEKLFF. For the CDR3, the DNA is TGTGCCAGCAGCGTAGGGGACGGCTCTGAAAAACTGTTTTTT.

The chain uses TRBV2 and TRBJ1-5; D perhaps matches TRBD1 (6 bases). Germline V gene lookup returns CDR1 SNHLY and CDR2 FYNNEI. Trimming took off 4 bases at V and 4 bases at J, with 17 bases between the two ends. The CDR3 is 16 residues long. The DNA for the CDR3 is TGTGCCAGCAGTGGCTACGGACAGTCTAGAAATCAGCCCCAGCATTTT. Its protein product is CASSGYGQSRNQPQHF.

The chain is built from TRBV15 and TRBJ2-5, with D possibly matching TRBD2 (5 bases). The length of the CDR3 is 15 residues. V was pared by 0 bases and J by 4 bases, with 12 bases between. Germline-derived CDR1 and CDR2 are LNHNV and YYDKDF (reference sequence). The CDR3 spells CATSRDRGWGETQYF. CDR3 in DNA: TGTGCCACCAGCAGAGACCGGGGTTGGGGAGAGACCCAGTACTTC.